The 14 T cell receptor beta chains in this list originate from one sample, sequenced in a study of blood T cell repertoires in COVID-19. Sequenced by immunoSEQ multiplex PCR; TCRdb stores in-frame clones only, minus some. Altogether approximately 460,000 clones are present, 80% to 90% being singletons, with the ten largest covering around 0.95%. The source material was peripheral blood. Every receptor here comes from a man younger than 35 with COVID-19, enrolled during active disease.

The chain employs TRBV2 and TRBJ2-7; D unresolved. The CDR3 has 14 amino acids. Trimming took 0 bases from V and 7 from J, leaving 13 bases between them. The germline V gene encodes CDR1 SNHLY and CDR2 FYNNEI. CDR3 amino acids: CASSEALQAWEQYF. CDR3 in DNA: TGTGCCAGCAGTGAAGCGCTTCAGGCATGGGAGCAGTACTTC. Together with reference TRBV2 and TRBJ2-7, the CDR3 gives the full variable domain: EPEVTQTPSHQVTQMGQEVILRCVPISNHLYFYWYRQILGQKVEFLVSFYNNEISEKSEIFDDQFSVERPDGSNFTLKIRSTKLEDSAMYFCASSEALQAWEQYFGPGTRLTVT.

This chain connects TRBV30 to TRBJ1-2; D call uncertain. V lost 4 bases and J 6 bases, leaving 9 bases between the germline ends. The CDR3 spans 11 residues. Germline V gene data show CDR1 as GTSNPN and CDR2 as SVGIG (reference sequence). In DNA form, the CDR3 reads TGTGCCTGGAACCGGGATCATGGCTACACCTTC. Translation gives CAWNRDHGYTF.

About this clone: Because it lacks the conserved phenylalanine or tryptophan at the end, this CDR3 is likely a read error. It is unclear where the CDR3 begins or ends on the DNA, so no DNA is shown, and the CDR3 is as TCRdb lists it. CDR3 loop: CASSPQRGARGGIN. The chain uses TRBV27 and TRBJ2-7; whether TRBD2, the table's D call, matches the DNA was not checked. Germline V gene sequence: CDR1 MNHEY, CDR2 SMNVEV (reference sequence). The CDR3 is 14 amino acids in total, end residues counted.

A single count supports this clone. For the CDR3, the DNA is TGCGCCAGCAGCTTGGTTGTGGGGCGGTACAATGAGCAGTTCTTC. Its translation: CASSLVVGRYNEQFF. V usage is TRBV5-1 and J usage is TRBJ2-1; D possibly corresponds to TRBD1 (5 bases). V was trimmed by 0 bases and J by 4 bases, leaving 11 bases between them. The CDR3 is made up of 15 amino acids. CDR1 and CDR2 from the germline V gene are SGHRS and YFSETQ. Drawing the rest from reference TRBV5-1 and TRBJ2-1, the complete variable domain is KAGVTQTPRYLIKTRGQQVTLSCSPISGHRSVSWYQQTPGQGLQFLFEYFSETQRNKGNFPGRFSGRQFSNSRSEMNVSTLELGDSALYLCASSLVVGRYNEQFFGPGTRLTVL.

The chain has TRBV7-2 and TRBJ1-5; the D is unclear. Trimming took off 2 bases at V and 5 bases at J, with 7 bases between the two ends. The V gene's germline CDR1 is SGHTA and CDR2 FQGNSA. The length of the CDR3 is 13 residues. CDR3 loop: CASSLNEYQPQHF. In DNA, the CDR3 is TGTGCCAGCAGCTTAAATGAGTATCAGCCCCAGCATTTT. The whole variable domain, remainder taken from reference TRBV7-2 and TRBJ1-5, is GAGVSQSPSNKVTEKGKDVELRCDPISGHTALYWYRQSLGQGLEFLIYFQGNSAPDKSGLPSDRFSAERTGGSVSTLTIQRTQQEDSAVYLCASSLNEYQPQHFGDGTRLSIL.

The CDR3 spells CASSEAFVSQPQHF. As DNA, the CDR3 is TGTGCCAGCAGTGAAGCTTTTGTGAGTCAGCCCCAGCATTTT. V usage is TRBV2 and J usage is TRBJ1-5; D uncertain. This CDR3 has 14 residues. CDR1 is SNHLY and CDR2 is FYNNEI in the germline V gene. Trimming took off 0 bases at V and 6 bases at J, with 9 bases between the two ends. The variable domain in full, with the rest retrieved from reference TRBV2 and TRBJ1-5, is EPEVTQTPSHQVTQMGQEVILRCVPISNHLYFYWYRQILGQKVEFLVSFYNNEISEKSEIFDDQFSVERPDGSNFTLKIRSTKLEDSAMYFCASSEAFVSQPQHFGDGTRLSIL.

This chain links TRBV5-5 with TRBJ1-4, with 12 bases aligning to TRBD1. Trimming at V came to 7 bases and at J to 4 bases, leaving 11 bases not matched to a gene. The CDR3 covers 17 residues. The V gene's germline CDR1 is SGHKS and CDR2 YYEKEE (reference sequence). For the CDR3, the DNA is TGTGCCAGCGGACGGGGACAGGGGGCGCCGGGTAATGAAAAACTGTTTTTT. Its translation is CASGRGQGAPGNEKLFF.

The J gene is TRBJ1-1, the V gene TRBV5-1; TRBD1 matches 9 bases. Trimming took 4 bases from V and 4 from J; bases not matched to a gene: 11. CDR3 length: 16 amino acids. CDR1 is SGHRS and CDR2 is YFSETQ in the germline V gene. CDR3 sequence (DNA): TGCGCCAGCAGCCCTCAGACAGGGGGTACGGTCACTGAAGCTTTCTTT. Protein: CASSPQTGGTVTEAFF. Full variable domain (outside the CDR3, taken from reference TRBV5-1 and TRBJ1-1): KAGVTQTPRYLIKTRGQQVTLSCSPISGHRSVSWYQQTPGQGLQFLFEYFSETQRNKGNFPGRFSGRQFSNSRSEMNVSTLELGDSALYLCASSPQTGGTVTEAFFGQGTRLTVV.

The chain joins TRBV14 to TRBJ2-7, with D possibly being TRBD1 (5 bases). The germline V and J ends were trimmed by 4 bases and 6 bases, with 19 bases remaining between them. The germline gives CDR1 SGHDN, CDR2 FVKESK. The CDR3 runs to 15 residues. The CDR3 loop is CASSLAGLISGEQYF. In nucleotides, the CDR3 is TGTGCCAGCAGCCTCGCAGGGCTAATATCGGGCGAGCAGTACTTC.

This chain uses TRBV5-1 with TRBJ1-6, with D possibly TRBD1 on 6 matching bases. The CDR3 extends over 17 amino acids. CDR1 is SGHRS, CDR2 YFSETQ, per germline. With 3 bases removed from V and 4 bases from J, the gap between germline ends came to 17 bases. The CDR3, as DNA: TGCGCCAGCAGCTCCGACAGGTTGCATCGATATAATTCACCCCTCCACTTT. It codes for CASSSDRLHRYNSPLHF.

The gene calls are TRBV4-1 and TRBJ1-5; the match to TRBD1 covers 7 bases. V lost 2 bases to trimming and J lost 6 bases; unmatched junction nucleotides: 19. Looked up from germline, CDR1 is MGHRA and CDR2 is YSYEKL. The CDR3 has 19 residues. CDR3 amino acids: CASSQLGQDLFLAGQPQHF. CDR3 nucleotides: TGCGCCAGCAGCCAATTAGGACAGGATCTCTTCCTGGCGGGTCAGCCCCAGCATTTT.

The CDR3 sequence: CASSPLRENTEAFF. Here the CDR3 DNA reads TGTGCCAGCTCACCATTGAGGGAGAACACTGAAGCTTTCTTT. The chain has TRBV18 and TRBJ1-1; no firm D call. CDR1 KGHSH and CDR2 LQKENI come from the germline V gene. This CDR3 has 14 residues. V lost 2 bases and J 1 base, leaving 8 bases between the germline ends.

The CDR3, as DNA: TGTGCCAGCAGTTACGGGCGGGGTCGGGCAGATACGCAGTATTTT. Its translation is CASSYGRGRADTQYF. The V gene is TRBV6-5, the J gene TRBJ2-3, with a possible D match to TRBD2 (6 bases). V was cut by 2 bases and J by 4 bases, with 13 bases left in between. The CDR3 is 15 amino acids. CDR1 is MNHEY, CDR2 SVGAGI, per germline.

This clone came up once. The chain links TRBV21-1 to TRBJ1-1. TRBV21-1 is deemed a pseudogene. This CDR3 is 18 amino acids long. CDR3: CATLQYARRSNKNTEAFF. The CDR3 coding sequence is TGTGCCACCCTCCAATATGCGAGGAGGAGCAATAAGAACACTGAAGCTTTCTTT.